This entry describes one T cell receptor beta chain. V was pared by 5 bases and J by 9 bases, with 8 bases of the junction left unmatched. CDR1 LNHDA and CDR2 SQIVND come from the germline V gene (reference sequence). This CDR3 is 14 amino acids long. Libraries were prepared by immunoSEQ multiplex PCR; TCRdb keeps only in-frame clonotypes and omits some of them. This sample carries a few hundred thousand clones, 80% to 85% of them seen once, and the ten largest clones take 15% to 18%. This sample stems from a study of blood T cell repertoires in COVID-19. The J gene is TRBJ2-1, the V gene TRBV19; TRBD2 agrees at 9 bases. This clonotype was obtained from a person aged 70 to 85 with COVID-19, enrolled during active disease. Specimen: peripheral blood. The CDR3 here is CASSPSGAAGEQFF. The CDR3 region has the DNA TGTGCCAGTAGTCCTAGCGGGGCTGCAGGTGAGCAGTTCTTC.